The rows below give T cell receptor beta chains drawn from one sample of a study of beta chain features in type 1 diabetes. Profiling relied on immunoSEQ multiplex PCR, and the TCRdb table lists in-frame clones only, not all of them. The data hold under 200,000 clones, with around 8.5% observed a single time. The material sequenced was central memory CD4+ T cells from blood. The origin of the receptors is a man younger than 30 in good health. Both conserved end residues are part of each CDR3. The D gene is left open where the match is weak. Size is stated for part of the rows, as once, few or many counts, or as a class when the clone is expanded.

clone_size	v_call	d_call	j_call	cdr3_nt	cdr3_aa
few	TRBV9	TRBD2	TRBJ2-1	TGTGCCAGCAGCCCTCGGGCGGGAGCGGGCAATGAGCAGTTCTTC	CASSPRAGAGNEQFF
few	TRBV4-2	TRBD1	TRBJ1-4	TGTGCCAGCAGCCAAGATCCCCGGACAGGAGGAAAACTGTTTTTT	CASSQDPRTGGKLFF
many	TRBV4-3	TRBD2	TRBJ2-4	TGCGCCAGCAGCCAAGATGGGCTAGCGGGAAACATTCAGTACTTC	CASSQDGLAGNIQYF
few	TRBV10-3	NA	TRBJ2-2	TGTGCCATCACTCCGGGACTTCCGAACACCGGGGAGCTGTTTTTT	CAITPGLPNTGELFF
NA	TRBV27	NA	TRBJ1-1	TGTGCCAGCACTGGAAGACAGGCGAACACTGAAGCTTTCTTT	CASTGRQANTEAFF
many	TRBV4-1	TRBD1	TRBJ2-3	TGCGCCAGCAGCCAAGCGAGACAGGGTAGAACCACAGATACGCAGTATTTT	CASSQARQGRTTDTQYF
NA	TRBV11-2	TRBD2	TRBJ2-5	TGTGCCAGCAGCGCAGAACTAGCGGGAGTCTGGGAGACCCAGTACTTC	CASSAELAGVWETQYF
NA	TRBV10-3	TRBD2	TRBJ2-1	TGTGCCATCAGTGAGTCCAGCGGGGGGGCCCTGGGAAACAATGAGCAGTTCTTC	CAISESSGGALGNNEQFF
NA	TRBV28	NA	TRBJ1-1	TGTGCCAGCAGTATGCTCGTGAGGAACACTGAAGCTTTCTTT	CASSMLVRNTEAFF
NA	TRBV25-1	TRBD2	TRBJ2-1	TGTGCCAGCAGAAGACTAGCGGGAGCTCCTCACTACAATGAGCAGTTCTTC	CASRRLAGAPHYNEQFF
NA	TRBV7-9	TRBD1	TRBJ1-6	TGTGCTATCGGACAGGGTAGTCTTGTGGATTCACCCCTCCACTTT	CAIGQGSLVDSPLHF
NA	TRBV7-2	NA	TRBJ2-1	TGTGCCAGCAGCTTAGATCAGGGATGGAATGAGCAGTTCTTC	CASSLDQGWNEQFF
many	TRBV5-1	TRBD1	TRBJ2-1	TGCGCCAGCAGCTCCGGACAGGGGACAGATGTGGTGTTCTTC	CASSSGQGTDVVFF
few	TRBV7-7	TRBD1	TRBJ2-2	TGTGCCAGCAGCCAGGGACAGGGTCCGACCGGGGAGCTGTTTTTT	CASSQGQGPTGELFF
many	TRBV29-1	TRBD1	TRBJ1-2	TGCAGCGTTGAACAGGGGGCTGGCTACACCTTC	CSVEQGAGYTF
many	TRBV5-6	TRBD2	TRBJ2-1	TGTGCCAGCAGCTTGATGCGGGAGTTTAACTACAATGAGCAGTTCTTC	CASSLMREFNYNEQFF
NA	TRBV7-9	TRBD2	TRBJ2-2	TGTGCCAGCAGCTTGCCTAGCGGGGGTACCGAGGCCGGGGAGCTGTTTTTT	CASSLPSGGTEAGELFF
NA	TRBV7-2	TRBD1	TRBJ1-1	TGTGCCAGCAGCCACCGACAGGGGGCGAACACTGAAGCTTTCTTT	CASSHRQGANTEAFF
many	TRBV7-2	TRBD2	TRBJ2-5	TGTGCCAGCAGCTTAGGACTAGCACAAGAGACCCAGTACTTC	CASSLGLAQETQYF
few	TRBV15	NA	TRBJ2-5	TGTGCCACCAGCAGAGTTCTTTCCGGAGAAGAGACCCAGTACTTC	CATSRVLSGEETQYF
NA	TRBV19	TRBD1	TRBJ1-5	TGTGCCAGTAGTACCGTTGGACAGGGTCGGCAGCATTTT	CASSTVGQGRQHF
few	TRBV6-1	TRBD2	TRBJ2-2	TGTGCCACTAATAGCGGGACCACCGGGGAGCTGTTTTTT	CATNSGTTGELFF
NA	TRBV11-3	NA	TRBJ1-6	TGTGCCAGCAGCCCAGGCGGGGCAGGGCGTGTAGGACCCCTCCACTTT	CASSPGGAGRVGPLHF
few	TRBV7-9	TRBD1	TRBJ2-5	TGTGCCAGCAGCCGGACAGGGGCCCTCCAAGAGACCCAGTACTTC	CASSRTGALQETQYF
NA	TRBV2	TRBD2	TRBJ2-2	TGTGCCAGCAGTGGGGGGCTCGGACTAGCGGCAAACACCGGGGAGCTGTTTTTT	CASSGGLGLAANTGELFF
few	TRBV28	TRBD2	TRBJ2-1	TGTGCCAGCGTGGCGGGAGGGTTGGGGAATGAGCAGTTCTTC	CASVAGGLGNEQFF
few	TRBV28	NA	TRBJ2-7	TGTGCCGCTCAGAAGAATCTCTACGAGCAGTACTTC	CAAQKNLYEQYF
few	TRBV7-2	TRBD2	TRBJ2-3	TGTGCCAGCACCCCGCCGGGACTAGCGGGGGGTATAGATACGCAGTATTTT	CASTPPGLAGGIDTQYF
NA	TRBV5-6	TRBD1	TRBJ2-1	TGTGCCAGCAACTTGAATGGACAGGGGGCCTACAATGAGCAGTTCTTC	CASNLNGQGAYNEQFF
few	TRBV7-2	NA	TRBJ2-7	TGTGCCAGCAGCTTAGGGGCCACCGGATTCTACGAGCAGTACTTC	CASSLGATGFYEQYF
NA	TRBV6-1	NA	TRBJ1-1	TGTGCCAGCAGTGAAGCCTGGGGGCGCACTGAAGCTTTCTTT	CASSEAWGRTEAFF
NA	TRBV30	NA	TRBJ1-5	TGTGCCTGGAGCCTCTCAGATAGCAATCAGCCCCAGCATTTT	CAWSLSDSNQPQHF